This TCR beta chain stems from a study of post-analysis software for immune sequencing data. Study-wide results and caveats: A handful of TRBV segments were significantly more frequent in patients than in controls. TRBV5-6, TRBV5-1 and TRBV20-1 were among these segments.

Regarding this clonotype: Its antigen is not known.

Losses at the gene ends were 3 bases for V and 3 bases for J; bases not matched to a gene: 5. The CDR3 is made up of 15 amino acids. Per germline, CDR1 SGHTA and CDR2 FQGNSA. Sequencing libraries made from TCR beta cDNA carried unique molecular identifiers. TCRdb independently ran MiXCR on the PCR reads; one entry per CDR3 protein. The sample has about 820,000 distinct CDR3 sequences, around 50% seen once; the top ten hold approximately 4.5%. This TCR derives from a girl under 18 with multiple sclerosis. This chain joins TRBV7-2 and TRBJ2-1; 7 nucleotides agree with TRBD2. The sample comprised blood. CDR3 loop: CASSLSRGVYNEQFF. Written as DNA, the CDR3 is TGTGCCAGCAGCTTGAGCCGGGGGGTCTACAATGAGCAGTTCTTC. The variable domain in full, with the rest retrieved from reference TRBV7-2 and TRBJ2-1, is GAGVSQSPSNKVTEKGKDVELRCDPISGHTALYWYRQSLGQGLEFLIYFQGNSAPDKSGLPSDRFSAERTGGSVSTLTIQRTQQEDSAVYLCASSLSRGVYNEQFFGPGTRLTVL.